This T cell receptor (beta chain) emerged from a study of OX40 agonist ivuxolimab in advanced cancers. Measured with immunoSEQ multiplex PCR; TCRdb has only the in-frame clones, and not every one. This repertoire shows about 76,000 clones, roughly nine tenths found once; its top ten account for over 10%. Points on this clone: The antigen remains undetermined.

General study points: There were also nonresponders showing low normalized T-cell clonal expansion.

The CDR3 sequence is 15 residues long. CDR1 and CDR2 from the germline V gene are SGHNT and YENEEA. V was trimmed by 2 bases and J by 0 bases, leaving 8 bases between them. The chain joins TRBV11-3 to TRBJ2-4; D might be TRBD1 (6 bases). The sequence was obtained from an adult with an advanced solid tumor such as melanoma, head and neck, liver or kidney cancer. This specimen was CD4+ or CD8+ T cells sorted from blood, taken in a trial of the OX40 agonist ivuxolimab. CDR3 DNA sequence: TGTGCCAGCAGCTTACAGGGGCTAGCCAAAAACATTCAGTACTTC. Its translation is CASSLQGLAKNIQYF.